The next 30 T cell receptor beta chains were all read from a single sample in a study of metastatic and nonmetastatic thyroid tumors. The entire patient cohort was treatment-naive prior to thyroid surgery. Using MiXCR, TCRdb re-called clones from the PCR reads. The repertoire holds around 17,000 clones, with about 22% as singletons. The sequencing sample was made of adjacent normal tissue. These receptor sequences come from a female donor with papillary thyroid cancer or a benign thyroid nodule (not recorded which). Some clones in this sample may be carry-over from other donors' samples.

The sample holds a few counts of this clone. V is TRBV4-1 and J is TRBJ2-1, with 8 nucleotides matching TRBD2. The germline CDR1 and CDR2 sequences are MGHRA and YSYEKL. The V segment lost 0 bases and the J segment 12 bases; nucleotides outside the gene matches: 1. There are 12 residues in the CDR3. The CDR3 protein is CASSQDREGQFF. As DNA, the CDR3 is TGCGCCAGCAGCCAAGATCGGGAGGGGCAGTTCTTC.

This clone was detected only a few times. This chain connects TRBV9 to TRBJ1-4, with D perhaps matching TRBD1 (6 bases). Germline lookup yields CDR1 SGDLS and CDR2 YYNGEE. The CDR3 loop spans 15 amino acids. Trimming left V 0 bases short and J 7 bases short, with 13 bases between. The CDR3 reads CASSVGNEGGEKLFF. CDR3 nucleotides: TGTGCCAGCAGCGTAGGAAACGAGGGGGGTGAAAAACTGTTTTTT.

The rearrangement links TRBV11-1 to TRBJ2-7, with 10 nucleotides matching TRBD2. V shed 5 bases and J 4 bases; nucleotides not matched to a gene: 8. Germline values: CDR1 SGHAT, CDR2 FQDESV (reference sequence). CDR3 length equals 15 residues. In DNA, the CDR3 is TGTGCCAGCAGCACAGCCGGGACTAGCGAATACGAGCAGTACTTC. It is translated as CASSTAGTSEYEQYF.

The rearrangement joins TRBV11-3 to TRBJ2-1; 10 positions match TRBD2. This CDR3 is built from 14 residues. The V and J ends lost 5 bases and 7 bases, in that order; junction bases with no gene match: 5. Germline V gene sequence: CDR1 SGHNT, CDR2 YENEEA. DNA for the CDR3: TGTGCCAGCAGCATTAGCGGGAGGTGGAATGAGCAGTTCTTC. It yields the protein CASSISGRWNEQFF.

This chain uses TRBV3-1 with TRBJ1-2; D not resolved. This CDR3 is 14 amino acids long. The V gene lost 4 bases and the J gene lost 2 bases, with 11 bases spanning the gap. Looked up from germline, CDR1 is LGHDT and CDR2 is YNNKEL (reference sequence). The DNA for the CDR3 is TGTGCCAGCAGCCCTCGGGCGGGGAACTATGGCTACACCTTC. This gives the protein CASSPRAGNYGYTF. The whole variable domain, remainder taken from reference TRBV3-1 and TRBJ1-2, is DTAVSQTPKYLVTQMGNDKSIKCEQNLGHDTMYWYKQDSKKFLKIMFSYNNKELIINETVPNRFSPKSPDKAHLNLHINSLELGDSAVYFCASSPRAGNYGYTFGSGTRLTVV.

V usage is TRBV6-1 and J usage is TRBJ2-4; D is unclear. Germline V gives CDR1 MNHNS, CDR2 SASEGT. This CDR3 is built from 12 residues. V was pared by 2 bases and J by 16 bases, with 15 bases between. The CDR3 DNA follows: TGTGCCAGCAGTGAAAGTATATCTCCCGCCTACTTC. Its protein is CASSESISPAYF.

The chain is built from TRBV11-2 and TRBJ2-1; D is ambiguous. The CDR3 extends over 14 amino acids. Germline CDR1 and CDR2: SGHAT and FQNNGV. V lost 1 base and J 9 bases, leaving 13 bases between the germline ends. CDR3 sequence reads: CASSLGRWSGEQFF. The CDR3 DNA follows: TGTGCCAGCAGCTTAGGCCGGTGGTCCGGTGAGCAGTTCTTC.

The CDR3 sequence is CASSSKTWGAFF. The CDR3, as DNA: TGTGCCAGCAGTAGCAAGACTTGGGGAGCTTTCTTT. V usage is TRBV6-1 and J usage is TRBJ1-1; unclear D gene. The CDR3 is 12 amino acids. The ends were cut back, 5 bases at V and 10 bases at J, with 14 bases in the middle. The germline gives CDR1 MNHNS, CDR2 SASEGT.

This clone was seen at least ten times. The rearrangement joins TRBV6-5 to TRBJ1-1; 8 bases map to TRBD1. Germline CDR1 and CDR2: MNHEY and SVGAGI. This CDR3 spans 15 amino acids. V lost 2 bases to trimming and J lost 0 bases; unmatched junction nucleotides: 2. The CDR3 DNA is TGTGCCAGCAGTTACGGGGGACAGGTGAACACTGAAGCTTTCTTT. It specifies CASSYGGQVNTEAFF.

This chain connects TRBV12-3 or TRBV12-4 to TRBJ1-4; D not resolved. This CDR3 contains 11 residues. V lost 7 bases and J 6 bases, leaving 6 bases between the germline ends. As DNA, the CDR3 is TGTGCCAGCATGTCGGATGAAAAACTGTTTTTT. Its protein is CASMSDEKLFF.

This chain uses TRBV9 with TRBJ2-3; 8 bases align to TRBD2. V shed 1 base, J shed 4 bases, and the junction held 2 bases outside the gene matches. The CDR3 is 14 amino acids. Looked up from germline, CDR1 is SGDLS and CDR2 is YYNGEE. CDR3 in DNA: TGTGCCAGCAGCGTATTGCGGGAGGCAGATACGCAGTATTTT. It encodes CASSVLREADTQYF.

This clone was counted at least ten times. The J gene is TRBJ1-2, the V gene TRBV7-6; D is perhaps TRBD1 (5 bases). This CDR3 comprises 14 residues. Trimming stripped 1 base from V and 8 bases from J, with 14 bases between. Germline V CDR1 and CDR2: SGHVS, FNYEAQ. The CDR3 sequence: CASSLDPGGSGYTF. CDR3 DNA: TGTGCCAGCAGCTTAGATCCGGGGGGGTCGGGCTACACCTTC.

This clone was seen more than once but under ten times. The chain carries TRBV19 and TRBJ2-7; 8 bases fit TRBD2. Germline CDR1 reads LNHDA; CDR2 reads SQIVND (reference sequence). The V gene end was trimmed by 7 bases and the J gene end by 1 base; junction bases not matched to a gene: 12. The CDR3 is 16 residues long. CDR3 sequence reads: CASTSDSGVPSYEQYF. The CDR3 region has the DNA TGTGCCAGTACCTCCGATAGCGGGGTCCCTTCCTACGAGCAGTACTTC.

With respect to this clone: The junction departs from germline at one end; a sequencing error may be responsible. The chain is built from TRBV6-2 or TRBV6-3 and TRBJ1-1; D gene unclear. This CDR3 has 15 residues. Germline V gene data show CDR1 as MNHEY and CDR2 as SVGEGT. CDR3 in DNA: TGTGCCATCAGTAGGGCCCCCATGGTGTGCACTGAAGCTTTCTTT. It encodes CAISRAPMVCTEAFF.

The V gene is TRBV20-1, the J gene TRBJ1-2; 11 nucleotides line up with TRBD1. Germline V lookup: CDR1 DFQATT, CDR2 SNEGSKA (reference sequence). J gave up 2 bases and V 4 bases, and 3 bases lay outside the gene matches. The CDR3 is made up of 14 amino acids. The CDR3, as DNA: TGCAGTGCTACCCGGGACAGGGGGAACTATGGCTACACCTTC. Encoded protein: CSATRDRGNYGYTF.

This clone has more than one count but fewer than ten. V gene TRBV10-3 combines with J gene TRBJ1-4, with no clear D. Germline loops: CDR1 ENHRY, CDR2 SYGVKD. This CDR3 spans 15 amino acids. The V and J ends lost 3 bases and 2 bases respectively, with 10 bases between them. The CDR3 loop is CAISDWVGTNEKLFF. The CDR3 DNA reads TGTGCCATCAGTGATTGGGTGGGGACTAATGAAAAACTGTTTTTT.

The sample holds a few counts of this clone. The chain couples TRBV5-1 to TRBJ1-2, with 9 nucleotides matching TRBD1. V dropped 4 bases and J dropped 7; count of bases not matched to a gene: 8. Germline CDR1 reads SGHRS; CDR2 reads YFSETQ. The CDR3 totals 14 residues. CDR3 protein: CASSGRTGDRGYTF. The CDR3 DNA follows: TGCGCCAGCAGCGGTAGGACAGGGGACCGTGGCTACACCTTC.

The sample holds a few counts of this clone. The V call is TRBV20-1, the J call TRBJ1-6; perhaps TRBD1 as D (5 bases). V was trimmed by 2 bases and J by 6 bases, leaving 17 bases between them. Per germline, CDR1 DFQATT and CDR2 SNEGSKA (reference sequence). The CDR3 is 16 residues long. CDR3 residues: CSARPPGTGSNSPLHF. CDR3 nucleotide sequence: TGCAGTGCTAGACCCCCAGGGACTGGTAGTAATTCACCCCTCCACTTT.

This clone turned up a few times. The chain's CDR3 is CASSDPTNTEAFF. CDR3 DNA: TGTGCCAGCAGTGACCCCACGAACACTGAAGCTTTCTTT. V usage is TRBV6-1 and J usage is TRBJ1-1, with unresolved D. The CDR3 loop spans 13 amino acids. Trimming pared 3 bases from V and 1 base from J, leaving 6 bases between. In germline, CDR1 is MNHNS, CDR2 SASEGT.

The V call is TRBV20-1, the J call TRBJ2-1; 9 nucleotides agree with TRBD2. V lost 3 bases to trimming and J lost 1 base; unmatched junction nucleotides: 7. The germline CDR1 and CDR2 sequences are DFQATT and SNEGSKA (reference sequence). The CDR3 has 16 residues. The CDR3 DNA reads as TGCAGTGCTAGTTCGATTAGCGGGAGTTCCTACAATGAGCAGTTCTTC. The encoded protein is CSASSISGSSYNEQFF.

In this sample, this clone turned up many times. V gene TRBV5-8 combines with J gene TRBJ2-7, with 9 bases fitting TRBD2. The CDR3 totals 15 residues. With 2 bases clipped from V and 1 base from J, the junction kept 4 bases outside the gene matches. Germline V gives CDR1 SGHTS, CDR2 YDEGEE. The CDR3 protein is CASSFVLAGSYEQYF. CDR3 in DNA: TGTGCCAGCAGCTTCGTCCTAGCGGGGTCCTACGAGCAGTACTTC.

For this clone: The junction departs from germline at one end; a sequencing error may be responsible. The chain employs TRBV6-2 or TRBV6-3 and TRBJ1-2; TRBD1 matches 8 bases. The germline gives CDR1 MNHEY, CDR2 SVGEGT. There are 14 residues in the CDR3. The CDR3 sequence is CASNLDREDYGYTF. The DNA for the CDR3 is TGTGCTAGCAACCTGGACAGGGAGGACTATGGCTACACCTTC.

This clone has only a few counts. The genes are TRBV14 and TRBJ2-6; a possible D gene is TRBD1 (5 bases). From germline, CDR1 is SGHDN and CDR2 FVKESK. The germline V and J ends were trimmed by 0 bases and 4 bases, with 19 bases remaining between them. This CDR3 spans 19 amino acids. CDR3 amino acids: CASSQEQGLAPSGANVLTF. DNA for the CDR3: TGTGCCAGCAGCCAAGAGCAGGGCCTTGCGCCTTCGGGGGCCAACGTCCTGACTTTC. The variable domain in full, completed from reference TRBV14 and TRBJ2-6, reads EAGVTQFPSHSVIEKGQTVTLRCDPISGHDNLYWYRRVMGKEIKFLLHFVKESKQDESGMPNNRFLAERTGGTYSTLKVQPAELEDSGVYFCASSQEQGLAPSGANVLTFGAGSRLTVL.

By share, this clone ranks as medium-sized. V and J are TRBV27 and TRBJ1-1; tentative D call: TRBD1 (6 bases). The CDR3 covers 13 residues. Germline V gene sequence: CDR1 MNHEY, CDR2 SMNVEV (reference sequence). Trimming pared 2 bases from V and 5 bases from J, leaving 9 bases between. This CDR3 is CASSLGRGTEAFF. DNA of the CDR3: TGTGCCAGCAGTTTAGGCAGGGGAACTGAAGCTTTCTTT.

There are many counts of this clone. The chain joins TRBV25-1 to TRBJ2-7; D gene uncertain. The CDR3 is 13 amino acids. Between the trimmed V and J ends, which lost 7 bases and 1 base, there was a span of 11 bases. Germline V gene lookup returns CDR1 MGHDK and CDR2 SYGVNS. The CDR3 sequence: CASTTDGSYEQYF. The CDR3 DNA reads TGTGCCAGCACGACGGACGGGTCCTACGAGCAGTACTTC.

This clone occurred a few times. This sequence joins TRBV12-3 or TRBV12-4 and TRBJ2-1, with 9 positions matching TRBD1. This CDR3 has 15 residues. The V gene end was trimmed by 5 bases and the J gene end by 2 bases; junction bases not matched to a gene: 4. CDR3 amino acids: CASSPTGGTYNEQFF. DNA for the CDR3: TGTGCCAGCAGTCCGACAGGGGGGACCTACAATGAGCAGTTCTTC.

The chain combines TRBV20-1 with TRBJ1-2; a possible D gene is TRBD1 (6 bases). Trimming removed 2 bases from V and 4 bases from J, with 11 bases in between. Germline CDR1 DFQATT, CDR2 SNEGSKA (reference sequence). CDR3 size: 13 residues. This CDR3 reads CSARNDRRYGYTF. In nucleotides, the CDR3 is TGCAGTGCTAGAAATGACAGGCGCTATGGCTACACCTTC.

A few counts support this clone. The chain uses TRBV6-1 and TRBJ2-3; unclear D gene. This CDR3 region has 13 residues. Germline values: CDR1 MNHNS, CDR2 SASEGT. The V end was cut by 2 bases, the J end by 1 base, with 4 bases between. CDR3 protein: CASSEQGTDTQYF. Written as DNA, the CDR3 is TGTGCCAGCAGTGAACAGGGCACAGATACGCAGTATTTT.

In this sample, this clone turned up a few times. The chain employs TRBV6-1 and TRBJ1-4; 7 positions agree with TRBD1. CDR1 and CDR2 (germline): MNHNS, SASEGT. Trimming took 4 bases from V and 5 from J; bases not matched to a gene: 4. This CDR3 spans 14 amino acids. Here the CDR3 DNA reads TGTGCCAGCAGTGTAACAGGGGCGAATGAAAAACTGTTTTTT. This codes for CASSVTGANEKLFF.

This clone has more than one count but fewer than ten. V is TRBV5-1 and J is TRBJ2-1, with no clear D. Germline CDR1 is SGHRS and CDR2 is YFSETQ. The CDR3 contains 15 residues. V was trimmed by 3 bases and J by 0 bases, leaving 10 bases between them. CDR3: CASSSDGVSYNEQFF. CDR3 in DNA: TGCGCCAGCAGCTCGGACGGAGTCTCCTACAATGAGCAGTTCTTC. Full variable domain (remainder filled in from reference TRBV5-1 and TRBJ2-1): KAGVTQTPRYLIKTRGQQVTLSCSPISGHRSVSWYQQTPGQGLQFLFEYFSETQRNKGNFPGRFSGRQFSNSRSEMNVSTLELGDSALYLCASSSDGVSYNEQFFGPGTRLTVL.